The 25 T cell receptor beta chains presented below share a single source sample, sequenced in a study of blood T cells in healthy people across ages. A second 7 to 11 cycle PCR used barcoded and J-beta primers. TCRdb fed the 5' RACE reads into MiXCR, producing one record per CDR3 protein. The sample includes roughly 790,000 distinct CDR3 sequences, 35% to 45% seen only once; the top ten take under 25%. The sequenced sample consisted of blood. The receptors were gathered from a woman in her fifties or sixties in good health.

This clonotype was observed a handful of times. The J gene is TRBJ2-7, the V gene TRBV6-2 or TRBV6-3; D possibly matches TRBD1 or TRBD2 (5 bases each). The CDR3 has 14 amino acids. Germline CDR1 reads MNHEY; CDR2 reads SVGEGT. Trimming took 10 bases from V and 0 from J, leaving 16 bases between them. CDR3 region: CATGAGYNSYEQYF. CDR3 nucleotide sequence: TGTGCCACCGGGGCCGGTTACAACTCCTACGAGCAGTACTTC.

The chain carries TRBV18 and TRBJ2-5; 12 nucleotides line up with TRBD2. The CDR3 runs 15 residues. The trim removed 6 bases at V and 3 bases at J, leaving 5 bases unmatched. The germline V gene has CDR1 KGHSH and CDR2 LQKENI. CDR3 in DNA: TGTGCCAGCTCCCATCGGACTAGCGGGAAAGAGACCCAGTACTTC. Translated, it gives CASSHRTSGKETQYF. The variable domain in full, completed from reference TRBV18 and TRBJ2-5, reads NAGVMQNPRHLVRRRGQEARLRCSPMKGHSHVYWYRQLPEEGLKFMVYLQKENIIDESGMPKERFSAEFPKEGPSILRIQQVVRGDSAAYFCASSHRTSGKETQYFGPGTRLLVL.

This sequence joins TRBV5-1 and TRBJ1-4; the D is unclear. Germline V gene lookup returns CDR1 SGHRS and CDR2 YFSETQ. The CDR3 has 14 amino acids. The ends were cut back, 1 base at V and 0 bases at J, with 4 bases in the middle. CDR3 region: CASSLNPTNEKLFF. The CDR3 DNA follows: TGCGCCAGCAGCTTGAACCCAACTAATGAAAAACTGTTTTTT.

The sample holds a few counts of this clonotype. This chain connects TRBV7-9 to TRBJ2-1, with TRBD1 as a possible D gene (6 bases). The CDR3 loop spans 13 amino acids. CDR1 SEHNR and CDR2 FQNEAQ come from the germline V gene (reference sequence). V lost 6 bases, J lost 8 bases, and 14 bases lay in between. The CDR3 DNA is TGTGCCAGCAGTTTTCAGGGGATCGATGAGCAGTTCTTC. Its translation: CASSFQGIDEQFF.

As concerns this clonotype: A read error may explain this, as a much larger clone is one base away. CDR3 in amino acids: CSVDEIAGGRNEQYF. The CDR3 bases are TGCAGCGTTGATGAGATAGCGGGGGGGCGTAATGAGCAGTACTTC. The rearrangement uses TRBV29-1 and TRBJ2-5; TRBD2 matches 11 bases. CDR1 and CDR2 from the germline V gene are SQVTM and ANQGSEA. J lost 11 bases, V lost 3 bases, and 14 bases had no gene match. The CDR3 contains 15 residues.

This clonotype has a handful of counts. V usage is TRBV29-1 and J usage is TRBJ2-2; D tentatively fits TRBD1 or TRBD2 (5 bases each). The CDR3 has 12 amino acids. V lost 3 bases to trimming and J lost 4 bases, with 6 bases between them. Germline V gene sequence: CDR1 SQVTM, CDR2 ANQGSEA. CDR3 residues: CSVEGTTGELFF. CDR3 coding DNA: TGCAGCGTTGAGGGGACCACCGGGGAGCTGTTTTTT.

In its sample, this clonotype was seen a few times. The CDR3 region has the DNA TGCAGTGCTCCGGACGGCCATCAGCCCCAGCATTTT. Its translation: CSAPDGHQPQHF. This rearrangement joins TRBV20-1 to TRBJ1-5, with no clear D. The V and J ends lost 5 bases and 5 bases respectively, with 10 bases between them. Germline V gives CDR1 DFQATT, CDR2 SNEGSKA (reference sequence). The CDR3 spans 12 residues.

Here the CDR3 reads CASSQEASGRRSYEQYF. CDR3 sequence (DNA): TGCGCCAGCAGCCAAGAGGCTAGCGGGAGGCGAAGCTACGAGCAGTACTTC. The rearrangement uses TRBV4-3 and TRBJ2-7; TRBD2 aligns across 11 bases. The CDR3 length is 17 residues. The V gene's germline CDR1 is LGHNA and CDR2 YSLEER. V trimming: 0 bases; J trimming: 3 bases; junction bases outside the gene matches: 7.

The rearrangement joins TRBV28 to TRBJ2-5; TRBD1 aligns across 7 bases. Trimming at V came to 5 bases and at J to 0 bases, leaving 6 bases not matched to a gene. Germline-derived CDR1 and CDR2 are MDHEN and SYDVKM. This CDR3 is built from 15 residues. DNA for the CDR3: TGTGCCAGCAGTAAATTGACAGGGAACCAAGAGACCCAGTACTTC. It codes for CASSKLTGNQETQYF.

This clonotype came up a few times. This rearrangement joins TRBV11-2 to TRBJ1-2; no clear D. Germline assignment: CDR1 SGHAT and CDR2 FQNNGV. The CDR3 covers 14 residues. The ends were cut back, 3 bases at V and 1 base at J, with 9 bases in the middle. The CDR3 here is CASSFSGDNYGYTF. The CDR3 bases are TGTGCCAGCAGCTTCTCAGGTGATAACTATGGCTACACCTTC.

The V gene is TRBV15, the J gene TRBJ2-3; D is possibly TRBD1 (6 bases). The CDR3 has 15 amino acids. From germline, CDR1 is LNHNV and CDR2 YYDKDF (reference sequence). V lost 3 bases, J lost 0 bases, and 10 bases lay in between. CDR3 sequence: CATSSGQTSTDTQYF. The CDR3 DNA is TGTGCCACCAGCAGCGGACAGACAAGCACAGATACGCAGTATTTT.

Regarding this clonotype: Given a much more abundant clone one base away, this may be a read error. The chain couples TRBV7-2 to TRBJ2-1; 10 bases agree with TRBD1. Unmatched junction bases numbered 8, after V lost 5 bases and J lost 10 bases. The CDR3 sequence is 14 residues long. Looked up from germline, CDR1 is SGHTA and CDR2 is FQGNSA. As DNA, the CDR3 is TGTGCCAGCAGCCCGGACAGGGGGTTCTACGAGCAGTTCTTC. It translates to CASSPDRGFYEQFF. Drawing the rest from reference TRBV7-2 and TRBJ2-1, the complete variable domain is GAGVSQSPSNKVTEKGKDVELRCDPISGHTALYWYRQSLGQGLEFLIYFQGNSAPDKSGLPSDRFSAERTGGSVSTLTIQRTQQEDSAVYLCASSPDRGFYEQFFGPGTRLTVL.

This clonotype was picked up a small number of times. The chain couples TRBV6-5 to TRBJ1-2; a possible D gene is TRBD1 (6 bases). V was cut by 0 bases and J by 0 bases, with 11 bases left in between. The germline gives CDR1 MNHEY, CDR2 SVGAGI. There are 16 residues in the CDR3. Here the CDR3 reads CASSYSTGGANYGYTF. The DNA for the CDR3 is TGTGCCAGCAGTTACTCGACGGGGGGCGCTAACTATGGCTACACCTTC.

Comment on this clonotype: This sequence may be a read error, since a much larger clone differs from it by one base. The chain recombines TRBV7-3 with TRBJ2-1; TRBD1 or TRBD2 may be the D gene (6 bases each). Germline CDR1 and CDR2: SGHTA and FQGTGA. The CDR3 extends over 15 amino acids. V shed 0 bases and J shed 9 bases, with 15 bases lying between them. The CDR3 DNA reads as TGTGCCAGCAGCTTAACTAGCGAGGGGGGTGTTGAGCAGTTCTTC. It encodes CASSLTSEGGVEQFF.

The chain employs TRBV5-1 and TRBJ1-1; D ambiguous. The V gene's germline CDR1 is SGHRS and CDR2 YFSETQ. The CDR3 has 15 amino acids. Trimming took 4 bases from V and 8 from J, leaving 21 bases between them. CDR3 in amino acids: CASSPVRNLKVEAFF. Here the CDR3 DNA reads TGCGCCAGCAGCCCCGTCCGGAACCTCAAGGTAGAAGCTTTCTTT.

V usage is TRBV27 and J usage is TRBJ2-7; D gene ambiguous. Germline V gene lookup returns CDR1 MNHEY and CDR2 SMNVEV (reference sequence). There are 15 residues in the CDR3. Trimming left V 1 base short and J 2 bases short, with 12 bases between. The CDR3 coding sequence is TGTGCCAGCAGTTTATTTCGCCAGACTCCCTACGAGCAGTACTTC. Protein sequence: CASSLFRQTPYEQYF.

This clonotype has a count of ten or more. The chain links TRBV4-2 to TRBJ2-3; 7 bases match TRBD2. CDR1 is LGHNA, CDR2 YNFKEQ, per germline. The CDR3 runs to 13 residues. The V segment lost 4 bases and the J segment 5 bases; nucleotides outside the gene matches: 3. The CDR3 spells CASSPGLVDTQYF. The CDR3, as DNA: TGTGCCAGCAGCCCTGGACTAGTAGATACGCAGTATTTT.

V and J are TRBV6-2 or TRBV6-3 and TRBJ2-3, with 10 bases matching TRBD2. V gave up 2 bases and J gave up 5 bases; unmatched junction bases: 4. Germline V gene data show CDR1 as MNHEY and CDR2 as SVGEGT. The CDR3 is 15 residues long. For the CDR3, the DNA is TGTGCCAGCAGTTACGCGCGACTAGCGGGAGATACGCAGTATTTT. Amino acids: CASSYARLAGDTQYF.

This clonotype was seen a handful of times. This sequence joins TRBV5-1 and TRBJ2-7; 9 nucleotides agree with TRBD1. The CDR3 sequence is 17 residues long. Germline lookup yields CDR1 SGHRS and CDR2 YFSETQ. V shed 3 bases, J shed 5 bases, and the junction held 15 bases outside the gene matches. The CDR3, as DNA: TGCGCCAGCAGCTCGTTTGGGTTGGGACAGGGAGGACACGAGCAGTACTTC. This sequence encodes CASSSFGLGQGGHEQYF.

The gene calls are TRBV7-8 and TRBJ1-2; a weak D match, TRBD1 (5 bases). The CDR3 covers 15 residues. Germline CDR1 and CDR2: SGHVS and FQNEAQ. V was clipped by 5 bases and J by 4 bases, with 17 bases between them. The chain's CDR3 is CASSASPTGTYGYTF. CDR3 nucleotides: TGTGCCAGCAGCGCCTCCCCGACCGGGACCTATGGCTACACCTTC.

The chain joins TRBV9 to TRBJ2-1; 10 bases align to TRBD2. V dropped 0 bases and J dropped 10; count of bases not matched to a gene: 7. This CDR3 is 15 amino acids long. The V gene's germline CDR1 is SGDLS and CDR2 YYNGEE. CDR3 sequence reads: CASSVGIAGGEEQFF. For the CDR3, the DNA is TGTGCCAGCAGCGTAGGAATAGCGGGGGGAGAGGAGCAGTTCTTC.

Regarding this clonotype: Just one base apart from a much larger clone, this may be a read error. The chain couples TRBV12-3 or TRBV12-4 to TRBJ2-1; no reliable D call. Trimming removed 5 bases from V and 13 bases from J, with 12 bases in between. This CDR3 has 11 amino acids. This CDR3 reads CASSDKETQFF. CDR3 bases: TGTGCCAGCAGTGACAAAGAGACCCAGTTCTTC.

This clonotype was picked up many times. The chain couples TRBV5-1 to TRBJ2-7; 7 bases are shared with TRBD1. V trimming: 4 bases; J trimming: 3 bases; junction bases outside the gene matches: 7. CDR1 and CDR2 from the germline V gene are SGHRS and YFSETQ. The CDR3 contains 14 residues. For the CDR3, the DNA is TGCGCCAGCAGCATAGACAGGGCGAACTACGAGCAGTACTTC. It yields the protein CASSIDRANYEQYF.

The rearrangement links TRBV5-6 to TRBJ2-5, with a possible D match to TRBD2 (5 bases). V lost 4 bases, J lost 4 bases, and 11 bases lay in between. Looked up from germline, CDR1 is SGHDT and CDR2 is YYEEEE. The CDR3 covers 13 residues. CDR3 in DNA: TGTGCCAGCAGCAGGGAACTAGTAGAGACCCAGTACTTC. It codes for CASSRELVETQYF. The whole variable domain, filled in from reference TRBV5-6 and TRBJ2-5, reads DAGVTQSPTHLIKTRGQQVTLRCSPKSGHDTVSWYQQALGQGPQFIFQYYEEEERQRGNFPDRFSGHQFPNYSSELNVNALLLGDSALYLCASSRELVETQYFGPGTRLLVL.

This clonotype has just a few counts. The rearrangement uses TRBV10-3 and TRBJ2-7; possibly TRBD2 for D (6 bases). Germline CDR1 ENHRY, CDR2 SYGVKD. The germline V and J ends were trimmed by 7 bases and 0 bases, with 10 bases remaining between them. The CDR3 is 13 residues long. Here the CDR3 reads CAIIGSGSYEQYF. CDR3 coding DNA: TGTGCCATCATAGGTAGCGGCTCCTACGAGCAGTACTTC.